A single sample gave rise to the 31 T cell receptor beta chains below, sequenced in a study of CD8 T cells in ankylosing spondylitis. TCRdb recomputed calls from the 5' RACE reads with MiXCR, one row per CDR3 protein. Of some 71,000 distinct CDR3 sequences in the sample, under 5.5% were seen once. Sequenced sample: blood, either unsorted or a sorted T cell fraction (not recorded which). The receptors here all came from a male donor with ankylosing spondylitis or in good health (not recorded which).

On this clonotype itself: A much more abundant neighbour one base away suggests this may be a read error. The chain carries TRBV5-6 and TRBJ2-7; possible D gene TRBD1, 5 bases. Trimming shortened V by 4 bases and J by 8 bases, and 19 bases separated the two germline ends. CDR3 size: 14 residues. Germline CDR1 SGHDT, CDR2 YYEEEE. The CDR3 region has the DNA TGTGCCAGCAGCAGATTCTTACTTTCAGGGAAGCAGTACTTC. It specifies CASSRFLLSGKQYF.

At least ten counts were recorded for this clonotype. The V gene is TRBV3-1, the J gene TRBJ1-5; D unresolved. The V end lost 0 bases, the J end lost 5 bases, and 11 bases lay between the germline ends. This CDR3 is built from 15 residues. Germline loops: CDR1 LGHDT, CDR2 YNNKEL (reference sequence). Written as DNA, the CDR3 is TGTGCCAGCAGCCAAGATCTAGCCCAGTATCAGCCCCAGCATTTT. Protein: CASSQDLAQYQPQHF.

The table lists this clonotype with many counts. This sequence joins TRBV12-3 or TRBV12-4 and TRBJ2-5; D is uncertain. This CDR3 comprises 12 residues. The V gene lost 0 bases and the J gene lost 3 bases, with 2 bases spanning the gap. The CDR3 DNA reads as TGTGCCAGCAGTTTAGCGGAAGAGACCCAGTACTTC. It codes for CASSLAEETQYF.

This clonotype was detected many times. The chain recombines TRBV6-5 with TRBJ2-7; D is ambiguous. V lost 2 bases and J lost 0, with 11 bases in between. The CDR3 has 15 residues. Germline loops: CDR1 MNHEY, CDR2 SVGAGI. The chain's CDR3 is CASSYALKSSYEQYF. CDR3 DNA: TGTGCCAGCAGTTACGCCCTCAAGAGCTCCTACGAGCAGTACTTC.

This clonotype was picked up many times. V gene TRBV20-1 combines with J gene TRBJ2-7, with a possible D match to TRBD1 (6 bases). The germline CDR1 and CDR2 sequences are DFQATT and SNEGSKA (reference sequence). CDR3 length equals 14 residues. V was trimmed by 1 base and J by 3 bases, leaving 13 bases between them. The CDR3 nucleotides are TGCAGTGCTAGAGGGATACAGGGAGTCTACGAGCAGTACTTC. Encoded protein: CSARGIQGVYEQYF.

This clonotype has a count of ten or more. The chain recombines TRBV4-2 with TRBJ2-2, with D perhaps assigned TRBD1 or TRBD2 (6 bases each). V was shortened by 8 bases and J by 2 bases, with 9 bases between the two germline ends. The germline CDR1 and CDR2 sequences are LGHNA and YNFKEQ. This CDR3 has 13 amino acids. CDR3 DNA: TGTGCCAGCGGGGGGCCTAACACCGGGGAGCTGTTTTTT. Translation: CASGGPNTGELFF.

This clonotype showed up many times. The rearrangement links TRBV5-5 to TRBJ1-6; D not certain. This CDR3 comprises 15 residues. Germline lookup yields CDR1 SGHKS and CDR2 YYEKEE (reference sequence). The V end was cut by 0 bases, the J end by 1 base, with 5 bases between. CDR3 region: CASSLGGSYNSPLHF. CDR3 bases: TGTGCCAGCAGCTTGGGGGGATCCTATAATTCACCCCTCCACTTT.

This clonotype was picked up many times. The chain links TRBV20-1 to TRBJ2-2; 7 positions agree with TRBD1. The CDR3 covers 15 residues. V shed 4 bases, J shed 3 bases, and the junction held 8 bases outside the gene matches. Germline V gene data show CDR1 as DFQATT and CDR2 as SNEGSKA (reference sequence). The CDR3 DNA reads TGCAGTGCTACTATCGGGACAGCTTACACCGGGGAGCTGTTTTTT. Its translation is CSATIGTAYTGELFF.

Remarks on this clonotype: This may come from a read error, since a much larger clone is one base off. This chain joins TRBV20-1 and TRBJ1-6; 9 bases line up with TRBD1. The CDR3 length is 16 residues. CDR1 and CDR2 (germline): DFQATT, SNEGSKA (reference sequence). The CDR3 spells CCARDLRQGGNSPLHF. The CDR3 DNA is TGCTGTGCTAGAGACTTACGACAGGGGGGGAATTCACCCCTCCACTTT.

This clonotype occurred many times. This chain connects TRBV24-1 to TRBJ2-3; no clear D gene. This CDR3 region has 12 residues. Germline CDR1 KGHDR, CDR2 SFDVKD. Trimming took off 5 bases at V and 5 bases at J, with 7 bases between the two ends. Here the CDR3 DNA reads TGTGCCACCAGTGGCCAGCGAGATACGCAGTATTTT. Encoded protein: CATSGQRDTQYF.

With respect to this clonotype: A much larger clone sits a single nucleotide away, making a read error possible. V and J are TRBV5-5 and TRBJ1-5; D uncertain. The CDR3 has 15 amino acids. CDR1 SGHKS and CDR2 YYEKEE come from the germline V gene (reference sequence). The CDR3, as DNA: TGTGTCAGCAGCTTGTGGGGAAGGGACAATCAGCCCCAGCATTTT. It translates to CVSSLWGRDNQPQHF.

This clonotype was seen many times. The J gene is TRBJ2-7, the V gene TRBV27, with D unresolved. V was shortened by 2 bases and J by 0 bases, with 8 bases between the two germline ends. Germline V lookup: CDR1 MNHEY, CDR2 SMNVEV (reference sequence). This CDR3 comprises 14 residues. The CDR3 region has the DNA TGTGCCAGCAGTTTAACTCCGGACTCCTACGAGCAGTACTTC. It yields the protein CASSLTPDSYEQYF.

This clonotype was seen repeatedly, ten times or more. This chain links TRBV20-1 with TRBJ2-5, with TRBD2 identical over 7 bases. The V and J ends lost 4 bases and 1 base, in that order; junction bases with no gene match: 9. CDR3 length: 15 amino acids. The germline V gene has CDR1 DFQATT and CDR2 SNEGSKA (reference sequence). Here the CDR3 reads CSATASGGTQETQYF. Written as DNA, the CDR3 is TGCAGTGCTACGGCTTCGGGGGGAACCCAAGAGACCCAGTACTTC.

The sample holds many counts of this clonotype. The chain recombines TRBV20-1 with TRBJ1-5; D is unclear. With 3 bases removed from V and 2 bases from J, the gap between germline ends came to 14 bases. This CDR3 is built from 15 residues. Germline CDR1 and CDR2: DFQATT and SNEGSKA (reference sequence). CDR3 bases: TGCAGTGCTAGTCGAGAGGAGGGTGGCAATCAGCCCCAGCATTTT. Translated: CSASREEGGNQPQHF.

This clonotype was counted many times. This chain uses TRBV20-1 with TRBJ2-7; TRBD2 might be the D (7 bases). CDR1 and CDR2 (germline): DFQATT, SNEGSKA (reference sequence). The CDR3 loop spans 14 amino acids. V was pared by 3 bases and J by 5 bases, with 17 bases between. CDR3 DNA: TGCAGTGCTAGGGAGTGGGGGGGCACGGACGAGCAGTACTTC. It translates to CSAREWGGTDEQYF.

This clonotype showed up many times. The CDR3 DNA follows: TGCAGCCAATCGCCGGGGAGCTCCTACAATGAGCAGTTCTTC. Translation gives CSQSPGSSYNEQFF. V is TRBV29-1 and J is TRBJ2-1, with D possibly being TRBD2 (5 bases). The V end lost 8 bases, the J end lost 0 bases, and 14 bases lay between the germline ends. Germline V CDR1 and CDR2: SQVTM, ANQGSEA. The CDR3 runs to 14 residues.

This clonotype was counted many times. The gene calls are TRBV2 and TRBJ1-5; D remains ambiguous. Germline values: CDR1 SNHLY, CDR2 FYNNEI. Trimming left V 7 bases short and J 8 bases short, with 15 bases between. The CDR3 contains 13 residues. The CDR3 DNA sequence: TGTGCCAGCACTCCGTCCATACTCGAGCCCCAGCATTTT. It specifies CASTPSILEPQHF.

This clonotype was seen many times. The chain joins TRBV5-1 to TRBJ2-3; D unclear. Germline CDR1 is SGHRS and CDR2 is YFSETQ. This CDR3 has 14 amino acids. V lost 0 bases to trimming and J lost 4 bases, with 9 bases between them. The CDR3 coding sequence is TGCGCCAGCAGCTTGGTACCGGGCCCAGATACGCAGTATTTT. Translation: CASSLVPGPDTQYF. Full variable domain (outside the CDR3, taken from reference TRBV5-1 and TRBJ2-3): KAGVTQTPRYLIKTRGQQVTLSCSPISGHRSVSWYQQTPGQGLQFLFEYFSETQRNKGNFPGRFSGRQFSNSRSEMNVSTLELGDSALYLCASSLVPGPDTQYFGPGTRLTVL.

This clonotype came up many times. The chain uses TRBV6-1 and TRBJ1-1, with D perhaps matching TRBD1 (5 bases). Trimming stripped 10 bases from V and 0 bases from J, with 18 bases between. Germline V CDR1 and CDR2: MNHNS, SASEGT. This CDR3 has 15 amino acids. CDR3 residues: CAISGAGWMNTEAFF. The CDR3 region has the DNA TGTGCCATAAGTGGGGCGGGTTGGATGAACACTGAAGCTTTCTTT.

Many counts were recorded for this clonotype. The genes are TRBV30 and TRBJ1-5; D ambiguous. V was clipped by 0 bases and J by 3 bases, with 9 bases between them. CDR1 GTSNPN and CDR2 SVGIG come from the germline V gene (reference sequence). The CDR3 is 14 amino acids. In DNA, the CDR3 is TGTGCCTGGAGTGTTTACGGGCCCAATCAGCCCCAGCATTTT. Translation: CAWSVYGPNQPQHF.

The sample holds many counts of this clonotype. The chain recombines TRBV3-1 with TRBJ1-1; 7 bases match TRBD1. V lost 6 bases and J lost 9; bases outside the gene matches: 4. The CDR3 has 11 amino acids. CDR1 is LGHDT and CDR2 is YNNKEL in the germline V gene (reference sequence). Here the CDR3 DNA reads TGTGCCAGCAGGGGACAGTCTAAAGCTTTCTTT. Translated, it gives CASRGQSKAFF. Full variable domain (rest looked up from reference TRBV3-1 and TRBJ1-1): DTAVSQTPKYLVTQMGNDKSIKCEQNLGHDTMYWYKQDSKKFLKIMFSYNNKELIINETVPNRFSPKSPDKAHLNLHINSLELGDSAVYFCASRGQSKAFFGQGTRLTVV.

This clonotype was detected many times. J is TRBJ2-2 and V is TRBV29-1; 7 bases agree with TRBD2. The junction had 11 bases not matched to a gene; V was cut back by 4 bases and J by 6 bases. In germline, CDR1 is SQVTM, CDR2 ANQGSEA. The CDR3 runs to 15 residues. In DNA form, the CDR3 reads TGCAGCGTTGTTGTCGGGGGAGGGTTCGCCGGGGAGCTGTTTTTT. This codes for CSVVVGGGFAGELFF.

This clonotype showed up many times. DNA for the CDR3: TGTGCCAGCAGTGTCACTAGCGGGGGGGCCCCTAGCTACAATGAGCAGTTCTTC. Its protein is CASSVTSGGAPSYNEQFF. The V gene is TRBV2, the J gene TRBJ2-1; 13 bases map to TRBD2. J lost 3 bases, V lost 4 bases, and 9 bases had no gene match. The CDR3 extends over 18 amino acids. Germline V gene data show CDR1 as SNHLY and CDR2 as FYNNEI.

This clonotype was seen many times. This chain joins TRBV12-3 or TRBV12-4 and TRBJ2-7; 10 bases map to TRBD1. After removal of 5 bases from V and 9 bases from J, the junction contained 16 bases not matched to a gene. This CDR3 contains 16 residues. CDR3 in DNA: TGTGCCAGCAGTCTATCAAAGGGACAGGGGTTTTATTGGCAGTACTTC. Translated: CASSLSKGQGFYWQYF.

With respect to this clonotype: One base away lies a much larger clone, so this may be a sequencing read error. The chain has TRBV12-3 or TRBV12-4 and TRBJ2-3, with TRBD2 matching over 12 bases. This CDR3 has 19 residues. CDR3 nucleotide sequence: TGTACCAGCAGTTTAAGTCTAGCGGGGGGGCGGCACCGCACAGATACGCAGTATTTT. Encoded protein: CTSSLSLAGGRHRTDTQYF.

This clonotype was recorded many times. The V and J genes are TRBV5-5 and TRBJ2-1, with 14 bases fitting TRBD2. In germline, CDR1 is SGHKS, CDR2 YYEKEE (reference sequence). The CDR3 sequence is 16 residues long. Unmatched junction bases numbered 9, after V lost 4 bases and J lost 9 bases. The CDR3 reads CASSMTSGGAIGEQFF. DNA for the CDR3: TGTGCCAGCAGCATGACTAGCGGGGGGGCTATAGGTGAGCAGTTCTTC.

This clonotype was detected many times. The V call is TRBV20-1, the J call TRBJ2-7; 8 bases are shared with TRBD1. Per the germline V gene, CDR1 is DFQATT and CDR2 is SNEGSKA (reference sequence). The junction had 15 bases not matched to a gene; V was cut back by 6 bases and J by 5 bases. This CDR3 has 15 amino acids. CDR3 loop: CSAPPGHPQGDEQYF. The CDR3 nucleotides read TGCAGTGCCCCCCCGGGACACCCACAGGGGGACGAGCAGTACTTC.

V usage is TRBV20-1 and J usage is TRBJ1-1; D is unclear. Germline loops: CDR1 DFQATT, CDR2 SNEGSKA (reference sequence). The CDR3 has 11 residues. The V end was cut by 0 bases, the J end by 6 bases, with 5 bases between. The CDR3 DNA reads as TGCAGTGCTAGAGATTGGCCTGAAGCTTTCTTT. Translating it yields CSARDWPEAFF.

Ten or more counts support this clonotype. The V call is TRBV2, the J call TRBJ1-4; a weak D match, TRBD1 (6 bases). Per germline, CDR1 SNHLY and CDR2 FYNNEI. V lost 8 bases to trimming and J lost 5 bases, with 12 bases between them. CDR3 length: 13 residues. CDR3 amino acids: CASWGQTNEKLFF. In DNA, the CDR3 is TGTGCCAGCTGGGGGCAGACGAATGAAAAACTGTTTTTT. The full variable domain, its missing parts supplied by reference TRBV2 and TRBJ1-4, is EPEVTQTPSHQVTQMGQEVILRCVPISNHLYFYWYRQILGQKVEFLVSFYNNEISEKSEIFDDQFSVERPDGSNFTLKIRSTKLEDSAMYFCASWGQTNEKLFFGSGTQLSVL.

This clonotype occurred many times. The chain uses TRBV6-1 and TRBJ2-1, with 12 bases aligning to TRBD2. CDR3 length equals 17 residues. Germline assignment: CDR1 MNHNS and CDR2 SASEGT. With 4 bases clipped from V and 5 bases from J, the junction kept 9 bases outside the gene matches. CDR3 sequence reads: CASSVRTSGGTNNEQFF. DNA for the CDR3: TGTGCCAGCAGTGTGAGAACTAGCGGGGGGACGAACAATGAGCAGTTCTTC.

This clonotype was observed at least ten times. This CDR3 reads CSAQTPGQTKYNEQFF. The CDR3 nucleotides are TGCAGTGCCCAGACCCCCGGACAGACAAAATACAATGAGCAGTTCTTC. The chain is built from TRBV20-1 and TRBJ2-1; D is possibly TRBD1 (6 bases). CDR1 is DFQATT and CDR2 is SNEGSKA in the germline V gene (reference sequence). The CDR3 sequence is 16 residues long. The germline V and J ends were trimmed by 6 bases and 4 bases, with 22 bases remaining between them.